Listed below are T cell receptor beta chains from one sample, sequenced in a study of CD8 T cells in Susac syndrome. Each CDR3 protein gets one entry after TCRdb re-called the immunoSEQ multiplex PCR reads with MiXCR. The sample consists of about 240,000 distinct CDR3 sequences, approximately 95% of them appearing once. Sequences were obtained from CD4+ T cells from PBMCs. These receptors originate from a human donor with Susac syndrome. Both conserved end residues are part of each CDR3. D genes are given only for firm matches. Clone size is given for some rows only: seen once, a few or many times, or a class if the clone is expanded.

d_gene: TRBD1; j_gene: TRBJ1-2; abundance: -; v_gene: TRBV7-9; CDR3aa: CAVRAGTGSYGYTF; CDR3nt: TGTGCCGTACGAGCCGGGACAGGAAGTTATGGCTACACCTTC
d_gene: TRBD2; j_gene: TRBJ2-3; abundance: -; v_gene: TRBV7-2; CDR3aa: CASSLRTSGKKSDTQYF; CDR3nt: TGTGCCAGCAGCTTAAGGACTAGCGGGAAAAAATCAGATACGCAGTATTTT
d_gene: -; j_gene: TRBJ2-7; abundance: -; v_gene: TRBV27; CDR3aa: CATHRTGYEQYF; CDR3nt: TGTGCCACCCACAGGACCGGCTACGAGCAGTACTTC
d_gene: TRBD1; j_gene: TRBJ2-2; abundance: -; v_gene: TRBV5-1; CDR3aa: CASSSDRVINTGELFF; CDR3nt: TGCGCCAGCAGCTCCGACAGGGTAATAAACACCGGGGAGCTGTTTTTT
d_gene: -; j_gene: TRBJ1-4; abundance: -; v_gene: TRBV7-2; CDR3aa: CASSFGDVEKLFF; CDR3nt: TGTGCCAGCAGCTTTGGAGACGTGGAAAAACTGTTTTTT
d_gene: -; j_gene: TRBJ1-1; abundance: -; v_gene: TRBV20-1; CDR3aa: CSARVQLNTEAFF; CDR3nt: TGCAGTGCTAGAGTCCAGTTGAACACTGAAGCTTTCTTT
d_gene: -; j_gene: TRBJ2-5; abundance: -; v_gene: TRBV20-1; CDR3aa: CSARAPIGGQETQYF; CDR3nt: TGCAGTGCTAGAGCCCCGATAGGGGGGCAAGAGACCCAGTACTTC
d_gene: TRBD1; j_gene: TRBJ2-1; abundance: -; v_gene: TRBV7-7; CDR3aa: CASSIDRGRNEQFF; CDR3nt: TGTGCTAGCAGCATCGACAGGGGCCGGAATGAGCAGTTCTTC
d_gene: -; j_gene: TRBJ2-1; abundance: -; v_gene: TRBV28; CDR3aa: CASSSPSTPNEQFF; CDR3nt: TGTGCCAGCAGTAGTCCCTCTACCCCCAATGAGCAGTTCTTC
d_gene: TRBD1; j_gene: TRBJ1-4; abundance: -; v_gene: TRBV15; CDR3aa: CATSMPRGTNEKLFF; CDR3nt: TGTGCCACCAGCATGCCCAGGGGGACTAATGAAAAACTGTTTTTT
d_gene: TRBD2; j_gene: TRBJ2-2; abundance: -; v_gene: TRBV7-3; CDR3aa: CASRGGKNTGELFF; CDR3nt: TGTGCCAGCCGCGGGGGGAAAAACACCGGGGAGCTGTTTTTT
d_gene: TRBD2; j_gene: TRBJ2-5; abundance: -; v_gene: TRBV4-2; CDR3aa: CASSLQTSGGQETQYF; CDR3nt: TGTGCCAGCAGCCTCCAGACTAGCGGAGGACAAGAGACCCAGTACTTC
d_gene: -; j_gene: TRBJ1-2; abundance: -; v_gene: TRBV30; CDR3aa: CAWSRASRGDYGYTF; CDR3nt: TGTGCCTGGAGCCGGGCCTCCAGGGGTGACTATGGCTACACCTTC
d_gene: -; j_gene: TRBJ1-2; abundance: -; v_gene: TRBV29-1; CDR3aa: CSALGPTANYGYTF; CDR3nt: TGCAGCGCCCTGGGGCCCACAGCTAACTATGGCTACACCTTC
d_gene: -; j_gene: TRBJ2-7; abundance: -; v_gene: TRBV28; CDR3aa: CASSLRGRTYEQYF; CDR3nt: TGTGCCAGCAGTTTGAGAGGGCGCACCTACGAGCAGTACTTC
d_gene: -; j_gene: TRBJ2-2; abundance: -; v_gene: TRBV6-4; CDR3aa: CASTRIRELFF; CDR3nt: TGTGCCAGCACCCGGATACGTGAGCTGTTTTTT
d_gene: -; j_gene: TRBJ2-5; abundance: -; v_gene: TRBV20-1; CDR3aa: CSAAGLSETQYF; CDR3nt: TGCAGTGCCGCGGGCCTCTCGGAGACCCAGTACTTC
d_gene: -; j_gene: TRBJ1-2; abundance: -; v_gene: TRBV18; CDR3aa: CASSPDGRAHGYTF; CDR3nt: TGTGCCAGCTCACCAGATGGCAGGGCACATGGCTACACCTTC
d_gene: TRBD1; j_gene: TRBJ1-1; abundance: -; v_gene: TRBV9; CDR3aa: CASSARGQVNTEAFF; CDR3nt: TGTGCCAGCAGTGCCCGGGGACAGGTGAACACTGAAGCTTTCTTT
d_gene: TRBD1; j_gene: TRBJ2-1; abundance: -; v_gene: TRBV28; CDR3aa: CASSTPGQGAAEQFF; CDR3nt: TGTGCCAGCAGTACGCCGGGACAGGGGGCTGCTGAGCAGTTCTTC
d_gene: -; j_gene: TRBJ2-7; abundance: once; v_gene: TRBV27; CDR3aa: CASSLSGNSEQYF; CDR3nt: TGTGCCAGCAGTTTATCCGGGAATAGCGAGCAGTACTTC
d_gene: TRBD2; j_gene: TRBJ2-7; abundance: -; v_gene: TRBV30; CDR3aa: CACRLAGDNEQYF; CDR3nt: TGTGCCTGCAGACTAGCGGGGGACAACGAGCAGTACTTC
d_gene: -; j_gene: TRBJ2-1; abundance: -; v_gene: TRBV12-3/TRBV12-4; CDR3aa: CASSLALRGQFF; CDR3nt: TGTGCCAGCAGTTTAGCGCTAAGGGGTCAGTTCTTC
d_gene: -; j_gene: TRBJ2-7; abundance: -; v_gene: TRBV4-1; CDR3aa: CASSPGWDYEQYF; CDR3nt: TGCGCCAGCAGCCCTGGTTGGGATTACGAGCAGTACTTC
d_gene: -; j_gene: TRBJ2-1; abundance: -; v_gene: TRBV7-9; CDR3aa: CASSLLAASYNEQFF; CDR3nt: TGTGCCAGCAGCTTATTAGCGGCCTCCTACAATGAGCAGTTCTTC
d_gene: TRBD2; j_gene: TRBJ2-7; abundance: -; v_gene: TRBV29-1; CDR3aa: CSVARLASSYEQYF; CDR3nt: TGCAGCGTTGCCCGACTAGCCAGCTCCTACGAGCAGTACTTC
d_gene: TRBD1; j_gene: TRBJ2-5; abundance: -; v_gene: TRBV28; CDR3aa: CAGGRTGAETQYF; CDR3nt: TGTGCCGGAGGGAGGACAGGGGCAGAGACCCAGTACTTC
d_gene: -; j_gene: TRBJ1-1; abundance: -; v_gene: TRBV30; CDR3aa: CAWSFTSGAEAFF; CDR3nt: TGTGCCTGGAGCTTTACATCCGGGGCTGAAGCTTTCTTT
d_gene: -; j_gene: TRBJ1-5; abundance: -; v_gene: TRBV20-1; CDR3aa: CSAGEVGLVQPQHF; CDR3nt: TGCAGTGCTGGAGAGGTGGGCTTGGTCCAGCCCCAGCATTTT
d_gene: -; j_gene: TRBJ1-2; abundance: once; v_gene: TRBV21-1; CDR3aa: CASSRRQRVGYTF; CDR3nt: TGTGCCAGCAGCAGACGTCAACGGGTTGGCTACACCTTC
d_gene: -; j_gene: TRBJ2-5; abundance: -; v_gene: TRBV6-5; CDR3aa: CASSYRLEETQYF; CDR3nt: TGTGCCAGCAGTTACCGGTTAGAAGAGACCCAGTACTTC